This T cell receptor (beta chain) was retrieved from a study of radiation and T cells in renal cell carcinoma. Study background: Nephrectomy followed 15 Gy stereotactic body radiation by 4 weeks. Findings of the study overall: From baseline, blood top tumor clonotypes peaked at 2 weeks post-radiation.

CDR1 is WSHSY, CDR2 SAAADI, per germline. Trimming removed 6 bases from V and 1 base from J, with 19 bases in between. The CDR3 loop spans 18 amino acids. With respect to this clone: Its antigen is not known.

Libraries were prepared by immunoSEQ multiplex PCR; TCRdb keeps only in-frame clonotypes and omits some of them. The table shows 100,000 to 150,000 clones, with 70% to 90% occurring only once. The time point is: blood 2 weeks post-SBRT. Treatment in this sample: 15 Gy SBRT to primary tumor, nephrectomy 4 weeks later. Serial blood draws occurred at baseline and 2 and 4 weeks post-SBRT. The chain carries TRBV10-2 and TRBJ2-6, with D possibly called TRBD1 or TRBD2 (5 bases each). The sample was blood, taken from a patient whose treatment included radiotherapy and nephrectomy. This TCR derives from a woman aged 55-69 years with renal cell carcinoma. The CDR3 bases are TGCGCCAGCAGCGAGGGGCGAAATCACGCTTCTGGGGCCAACGTCCTGACTTTC. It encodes CASSEGRNHASGANVLTF.